These 3 T cell receptor beta chains originate from one sample sequenced in a study of T-cell memory formation after mild COVID-19 (dated by TCRdb to about 2021). To prepare the library, 5' RACE was applied. For sequencing, an Illumina NovaSeq 6000 was employed. Clones were called with MiXCR by TCRdb after fastp trimmed the public reads at Q25, and only in-frame beta chains were retained. Every entry covers one CDR3 protein and lists the most common genes and DNA from its rows. This sample comprises about 290,000 distinct CDR3 sequences, 15% of them detected only once. The leading ten clones occupy approximately 23% of the sample. Sequenced input: PBMCs or a T cell subset sorted from them (not recorded which). These receptors were collected from a young man who had mild COVID-19 (a few samples of this study predate the infection). The sample titles of this study are shuffled in the database, so cell type and time point are left out; the donor was told from shared clones.

The chain combines TRBV5-1 with TRBJ1-1; D ambiguous. CDR3 size: 14 residues. V lost 6 bases to trimming and J lost 0 bases, with 12 bases between them. CDR1 SGHRS and CDR2 YFSETQ come from the germline V gene. CDR3 bases: TGCGCCAGCACCCCGGAGGTTATGAACACTGAAGCTTTCTTT. It translates to CASTPEVMNTEAFF. Full variable domain (remainder filled in from reference TRBV5-1 and TRBJ1-1): KAGVTQTPRYLIKTRGQQVTLSCSPISGHRSVSWYQQTPGQGLQFLFEYFSETQRNKGNFPGRFSGRQFSNSRSEMNVSTLELGDSALYLCASTPEVMNTEAFFGQGTRLTVV.

The chain has TRBV29-1 and TRBJ2-2; 8 bases match TRBD2. Germline V gives CDR1 SQVTM, CDR2 ANQGSEA. The ends lost 7 bases at V and 5 bases at J; junction bases unmatched: 9. This CDR3 contains 14 residues. The CDR3 nucleotides read TGCAGCGCCGAGTCGGCGGGGGGTACCGGGGAGCTGTTTTTT. As protein: CSAESAGGTGELFF.

This rearrangement joins TRBV7-9 to TRBJ1-6; D is undetermined. The germline V and J ends were trimmed by 3 bases and 10 bases, with 13 bases remaining between them. This CDR3 comprises 14 residues. Germline assignment: CDR1 SEHNR and CDR2 FQNEAQ (reference sequence). CDR3 amino acids: CASSFYTEGSPLHF. CDR3 nucleotide sequence: TGTGCCAGCAGCTTTTACACGGAAGGCTCACCCCTCCACTTT.